What follows are 30 T cell receptor beta chains derived from one specimen sequenced in a study of breast tumors, draining lymph nodes, adjacent tissues. The lymph nodes were axillary draining lymph nodes from breast cancer patients. A single record per CDR3 protein comes from TCRdb applying MiXCR to the multiplex PCR reads. The sample has approximately 130,000 distinct CDR3 sequences; 21% are singletons. The sequencing sample was made of axillary lymph node tissue. Receptors originate from a female donor with breast cancer. Some clones in this sample may be carry-over from other donors' samples.

The sample holds many counts of this clonotype. V gene TRBV7-8 combines with J gene TRBJ1-5; D is undetermined. Germline V lookup: CDR1 SGHVS, CDR2 FQNEAQ. The V gene lost 0 bases and the J gene lost 0 bases, with 3 bases spanning the gap. The CDR3 is 14 amino acids. This chain's CDR3 is CASSLADSNQPQHF. In nucleotides, the CDR3 is TGTGCCAGCAGCTTAGCGGATAGCAATCAGCCCCAGCATTTT.

The sample holds many counts of this clonotype. The chain has TRBV9 and TRBJ2-7; D remains ambiguous. Germline loops: CDR1 SGDLS, CDR2 YYNGEE. Trimming took 4 bases from V and 5 from J, leaving 13 bases between them. This CDR3 is built from 13 residues. The CDR3 coding sequence is TGTGCCAGCAGCCCCGATATTACTGACGAGCAGTACTTC. Translation: CASSPDITDEQYF.

To note about this clonotype: Germline is not matched at one junction end, which may reflect a read error. V usage is TRBV7-9 and J usage is TRBJ1-4; a weak D match, TRBD1 (5 bases). This CDR3 region has 16 residues. CDR1 and CDR2 (germline): SEHNR, FQNEAQ (reference sequence). CDR3 protein: CASSNSPGTRGEKLVF. In DNA, the CDR3 is TGCGCCAGCAGCAACTCGCCTGGGACTCGGGGGGAAAAACTGGTTTTT.

The chain combines TRBV27 with TRBJ1-3; maybe TRBD1 (5 bases). CDR3 length: 16 amino acids. V was pared by 2 bases and J by 0 bases, with 11 bases between. Germline V CDR1 and CDR2: MNHEY, SMNVEV (reference sequence). Here the CDR3 reads CASSLSGASSGNTIYF. The CDR3 DNA reads TGTGCCAGCAGTTTAAGCGGGGCGTCCTCTGGAAACACCATATATTTT.

Comment on this clonotype: A read error may be the cause here, since a much bigger clone is one base away. The rearrangement links TRBV6-5 to TRBJ1-2; possibly TRBD1 for D (6 bases). The CDR3 sequence is 13 residues long. Trimming shortened V by 7 bases and J by 4 bases, and 13 bases separated the two germline ends. Germline-derived CDR1 and CDR2 are MNHEY and SVGAGI. In DNA form, the CDR3 reads TGTGCCAGCACCCCGGGGGCGGGCTATGGCTACACCTTC. Amino acid sequence: CASTPGAGYGYTF.

This clonotype was detected ten times or more. The chain carries TRBV3-1 and TRBJ1-6; D not resolved. The V end lost 3 bases, the J end lost 7 bases, and 10 bases lay between the germline ends. Germline CDR1 reads LGHDT; CDR2 reads YNNKEL (reference sequence). The CDR3 sequence is 14 residues long. CDR3 amino acids: CASSQARINSPLHF. The CDR3 region has the DNA TGTGCCAGCAGCCAGGCGCGGATAAATTCACCCCTCCACTTT.

The table lists this clonotype with many counts. The chain carries TRBV30 and TRBJ2-7; D tentatively fits TRBD1 or TRBD2 (5 bases each). Trimming took 6 bases from V and 6 from J, leaving 21 bases between them. Germline-derived CDR1 and CDR2 are GTSNPN and SVGIG (reference sequence). The CDR3 contains 14 residues. CDR3 region: CACHTGDPLLEQYF. CDR3 coding DNA: TGTGCCTGCCACACCGGGGACCCCCTCCTCGAGCAGTACTTC.

Many counts were recorded for this clonotype. The chain is built from TRBV7-3 and TRBJ2-1, with no clear D. Germline V CDR1 and CDR2: SGHTA, FQGTGA. V was clipped by 2 bases and J by 8 bases, with 7 bases between them. CDR3 size: 12 residues. Here the CDR3 DNA reads TGTGCCAGCAGCTTAGACGGCGATGAGCAGTTCTTC. It encodes CASSLDGDEQFF.

Note on this clonotype: The conserved closing phenylalanine or tryptophan is absent in this CDR3, likely reflecting a read error. The chain carries TRBV27 and TRBJ2-1; 9 nucleotides align to TRBD2. V lost 5 bases and J lost 6; bases outside the gene matches: 14. CDR1 and CDR2 from the germline V gene are MNHEY and SMNVEV (reference sequence). The CDR3 extends over 17 amino acids. CDR3 loop: CASSGKREAPSTNEQFL. The CDR3 DNA reads as TGTGCCAGCAGTGGTAAGCGGGAGGCCCCCTCCACCAATGAGCAGTTCCTC.

In its sample, this clonotype was seen many times. The rearrangement joins TRBV11-2 to TRBJ2-7; D is possibly TRBD1 (5 bases). V was clipped by 1 base and J by 2 bases, with 9 bases between them. CDR3 length equals 14 residues. Germline CDR1 is SGHAT and CDR2 is FQNNGV. The DNA of the CDR3 is TGTGCCAGCAGCTTAGCAGGGAAGCCCTACGAGCAGTACTTC. It yields the protein CASSLAGKPYEQYF.

This clonotype was found many times. Here the CDR3 reads CASSLAGEVYNEQFF. CDR3 DNA: TGTGCCAGCAGTCTAGCGGGAGAGGTATACAATGAGCAGTTCTTC. The chain carries TRBV28 and TRBJ2-1, with TRBD2 matching over 10 bases. This CDR3 has 15 residues. Germline V gene lookup returns CDR1 MDHEN and CDR2 SYDVKM. Unmatched junction bases numbered 5, after V lost 5 bases and J lost 4 bases. Full variable domain (remainder filled in from reference TRBV28 and TRBJ2-1): DVKVTQSSRYLVKRTGEKVFLECVQDMDHENMFWYRQDPGLGLRLIYFSYDVKMKEKGDIPEGYSVSREKKERFSLILESASTNQTSMYLCASSLAGEVYNEQFFGPGTRLTVL.

A remark on this clonotype: Since a much larger clone is just one base distant, this may be a read error. The chain is built from TRBV19 and TRBJ2-7; a weak D match, TRBD2 (5 bases). The CDR3 is made up of 13 amino acids. Between the trimmed V and J ends, which lost 9 bases and 0 bases, there was a span of 12 bases. CDR1 LNHDA and CDR2 SQIVND come from the germline V gene (reference sequence). The CDR3 nucleotides are TGTGCCAGCGGGATCCCGTGCTCCTACGAGCAGTACTTC. Translation: CASGIPCSYEQYF.

In regard to this clonotype: Just one base apart from a much larger clone, this may be a read error. This sequence joins TRBV9 and TRBJ2-1; 8 bases are a match to TRBD2. CDR3 length: 15 residues. Per the germline V gene, CDR1 is SGDLS and CDR2 is YYNGEE. CDR3 region: CASSLTGSGGGERFF. Written as DNA, the CDR3 is TGTGCCAGCAGCTTAACGGGCTCGGGGGGGGGTGAGCGGTTCTTC. Supplemented by reference TRBV9 and TRBJ2-1, the full variable domain reads DSGVTQTPKHLITATGQRVTLRCSPRSGDLSVYWYQQSLDQGLQFLIQYYNGEERAKGNILERFSAQQFPDLHSELNLSSLELGDSALYFCASSLTGSGGGERFFGPGTRLTVL.

This clonotype has only a few counts. It may be a read error: a sequence one base away is much more abundant. V is TRBV20-1 and J is TRBJ2-3; D ambiguous. V lost 8 bases, J lost 6 bases, and 15 bases lay in between. Germline CDR1 is DFQATT and CDR2 is SNEGSKA (reference sequence). CDR3 length: 12 residues. The CDR3 here is CSTHRLSDTQYF. CDR3 nucleotide sequence: TGCAGTACTCACCGGCTATCCGATACGCAGTATTTT.

Comment on this clonotype: A much larger clonotype is one base distant, so this may be a read error. The chain recombines TRBV11-2 with TRBJ2-1; D could derive from TRBD1 or TRBD2 (6 bases each). CDR3 length: 14 residues. Germline V gives CDR1 SGHAT, CDR2 FQNNGV. CDR3 sequence reads: CTSSFNTRGVEQFF. The CDR3 region has the DNA TGTACCAGCAGCTTTAACACTAGGGGGGTTGAGCAGTTCTTC.

As regards this clonotype: Since a much larger clone is just one base distant, this may be a read error. The chain employs TRBV7-2 and TRBJ2-5; D is tentatively TRBD1 or TRBD2 (5 bases each). The CDR3 extends over 16 amino acids. Germline V gene lookup returns CDR1 SGHTA and CDR2 FQGNSA. The CDR3 region has the DNA TGCGCCAGCAGCTTGGAGGTCTCGGGGCGAGGGGAGACCCAGTGCTTC. Translated: CASSLEVSGRGETQCF.

This clonotype was observed many times. The genes are TRBV14 and TRBJ2-1, with TRBD1 matching 7 bases. CDR3 size: 15 residues. Germline V gene lookup returns CDR1 SGHDN and CDR2 FVKESK. V trimming: 2 bases; J trimming: 4 bases; junction bases outside the gene matches: 5. CDR3 nucleotides: TGTGCCAGCAGCCAAAGGGACAGACCGTACAATGAGCAGTTCTTC. Translating it yields CASSQRDRPYNEQFF.

This clonotype has more than one count but fewer than ten. The rearrangement uses TRBV28 and TRBJ2-3, with 7 bases that match TRBD1. Trimming at V came to 9 bases and at J to 0 bases, leaving 6 bases not matched to a gene. Germline V gives CDR1 MDHEN, CDR2 SYDVKM. This CDR3 is built from 14 residues. The CDR3 sequence is CASKTGASTDTQYF. The CDR3 DNA follows: TGTGCCAGTAAAACAGGGGCTAGCACAGATACGCAGTATTTT.

This clonotype was recorded many times. V gene TRBV6-5 combines with J gene TRBJ2-3; D not certain. Germline CDR1 and CDR2: MNHEY and SVGAGI. The CDR3 spans 15 residues. V was trimmed by 6 bases and J by 1 base, leaving 14 bases between them. CDR3 bases: TGTGCCAGCAGCCTCCGGACCAGCGGCACAGATACGCAGTATTTT. Its translation is CASSLRTSGTDTQYF.

The chain couples TRBV19 to TRBJ1-5; D is perhaps TRBD1 (6 bases). V was cut by 3 bases and J by 9 bases, with 12 bases left in between. The CDR3 contains 13 residues. CDR1 LNHDA and CDR2 SQIVND come from the germline V gene (reference sequence). CDR3 loop: CASSIPGVGPQHF. CDR3 in DNA: TGTGCCAGTAGTATTCCAGGGGTCGGGCCCCAGCATTTT.

This clonotype was seen repeatedly, ten times or more. The chain recombines TRBV10-3 with TRBJ1-2, with no clear D. The CDR3 is made up of 13 amino acids. The germline V gene encodes CDR1 ENHRY and CDR2 SYGVKD. Trimming left V 3 bases short and J 8 bases short, with 13 bases between. CDR3 amino acids: CAISDSGVEGYTF. CDR3 bases: TGTGCCATCAGTGATTCTGGGGTAGAGGGCTACACCTTC.

This clonotype was detected ten times or more. This chain connects TRBV19 to TRBJ2-1; 7 positions match TRBD2. The CDR3 is 12 amino acids. The germline V gene has CDR1 LNHDA and CDR2 SQIVND (reference sequence). V lost 11 bases and J lost 6; bases outside the gene matches: 7. In DNA, the CDR3 is TGTGCCGTAAGGGAGGGCACCAATGAGCAGTTCTTC. Translating it yields CAVREGTNEQFF.

This clonotype showed up many times. The chain has TRBV2 and TRBJ2-7; D not resolved. The CDR3 has 12 residues. V dropped 8 bases and J dropped 2 bases, with 10 bases sitting between them. Germline CDR1 SNHLY, CDR2 FYNNEI. This CDR3 reads CASGTSAYEQYF. In nucleotides, the CDR3 is TGTGCCAGCGGAACCTCAGCCTACGAGCAGTACTTC. The full variable domain, in which reference TRBV2 and TRBJ2-7 provide the parts outside the CDR3, is EPEVTQTPSHQVTQMGQEVILRCVPISNHLYFYWYRQILGQKVEFLVSFYNNEISEKSEIFDDQFSVERPDGSNFTLKIRSTKLEDSAMYFCASGTSAYEQYFGPGTRLTVT.

This clonotype was counted ten times or more. The chain couples TRBV7-2 to TRBJ1-2, with a weak D call TRBD1 (6 bases). Germline CDR1 SGHTA, CDR2 FQGNSA. With 3 bases removed from V and 6 bases from J, the gap between germline ends came to 8 bases. This CDR3 spans 12 amino acids. This CDR3 is CASSFWGHGYTF. The CDR3 bases are TGTGCCAGCAGCTTCTGGGGGCATGGCTACACCTTC. Variable domain in full (rest from reference TRBV7-2 and TRBJ1-2): GAGVSQSPSNKVTEKGKDVELRCDPISGHTALYWYRQSLGQGLEFLIYFQGNSAPDKSGLPSDRFSAERTGGSVSTLTIQRTQQEDSAVYLCASSFWGHGYTFGSGTRLTVV.

The chain has TRBV7-3 and TRBJ1-1; D not resolved. The CDR3 consists of 15 residues. V lost 2 bases and J 4 bases, leaving 14 bases between the germline ends. Germline-derived CDR1 and CDR2 are SGHTA and FQGTGA. The CDR3 is CASSLSPGRVTEAFF. In DNA form, the CDR3 reads TGTGCCAGCAGCTTATCCCCCGGAAGAGTCACTGAAGCTTTCTTT.

This clonotype was picked up a small number of times. The genes are TRBV7-3 and TRBJ2-2; 9 nucleotides agree with TRBD1. The germline V gene encodes CDR1 SGHTA and CDR2 FQGTGA. The J segment lost 5 bases and the V segment lost 5 bases, leaving 9 bases of the junction unmatched. This CDR3 is built from 16 residues. CDR3 loop: CASSTPGQGRTGELFF. The CDR3 nucleotides are TGTGCCAGCAGCACACCGGGACAGGGCCGTACCGGGGAGCTGTTTTTT.

This clonotype was counted ten times or more. The gene calls are TRBV3-1 and TRBJ2-5, with no clear D. Germline V gene data show CDR1 as LGHDT and CDR2 as YNNKEL (reference sequence). The CDR3 has 16 amino acids. V lost 3 bases to trimming and J lost 5 bases, with 19 bases between them. The CDR3 DNA is TGTGCCAGCAGCCATTCGGACCGCTCAGTGGCCGAGACCCAGTACTTC. It encodes CASSHSDRSVAETQYF.

Comment on this clonotype: This may come from a read error, since a much larger clone is one base off. The V gene is TRBV15, the J gene TRBJ2-3; 7 bases line up with TRBD2. Germline CDR1 LNHNV, CDR2 YYDKDF (reference sequence). The CDR3 is 20 residues long. The trim removed 0 bases at V and 2 bases at J, leaving 17 bases unmatched. The CDR3 spells CATSRDTRKFASGNTDTQYF. The CDR3 nucleotides are TGTGCCACCAGCAGAGATACCCGTAAATTCGCTAGCGGAAACACAGATACGCAGTATTTT.

This clonotype appeared once. The gene calls are TRBV6-5 and TRBJ1-2; TRBD1 agrees at 7 bases. This CDR3 comprises 14 residues. Trimming at V came to 7 bases and at J to 4 bases, leaving 9 bases not matched to a gene. Germline assignment: CDR1 MNHEY and CDR2 SVGAGI. The CDR3 sequence: CASTQPGQTYGYTF. CDR3 nucleotide sequence: TGTGCCAGCACCCAACCGGGACAGACCTATGGCTACACCTTC.

With respect to this clonotype: Being one base from a much bigger clone, this may be a read error. The V and J genes are TRBV19 and TRBJ2-1; TRBD1 matches 11 bases. The J segment lost 2 bases and the V segment lost 3 bases, leaving 0 bases of the junction unmatched. Germline loops: CDR1 LNHDA, CDR2 SQIVND (reference sequence). The CDR3 runs 15 residues. CDR3: CASSMGQGAYNEQFF. The CDR3 coding sequence is TGTGCCAGTAGTATGGGACAGGGGGCCTACAATGAGCAGTTCTTC.